This T cell receptor (beta chain) was observed in a study of cytomegalovirus exposure and HLA in healthy donors. Notes on the study in general: A later analysis found most CMV-associated TCR beta chains apparently HLA-restricted.

PCR used 60 Vbeta primers and 13 Jbeta primers. The repertoire was sequenced with immunoSEQ multiplex PCR; TCRdb's copy has only in-frame clones and lacks some. The sample lists 130,000 or so clones, over 65% occurring once. Only one count was recorded for this clone. The antigen remains unidentified. The TCR comes from a man aged 50-59 years in good health and CMV-seronegative. Sample: PBMCs.

The CDR3 coding sequence is TGTGCCAGCAGGAAACTAGCGGGAGTAGCTGAGCAGTACTTC. This codes for CASRKLAGVAEQYF. The rearrangement joins TRBV28 to TRBJ2-7; the match to TRBD2 covers 11 bases. Germline V gene data show CDR1 as MDHEN and CDR2 as SYDVKM. Losses at the gene ends were 6 bases for V and 7 bases for J; bases not matched to a gene: 8. This CDR3 contains 14 residues.